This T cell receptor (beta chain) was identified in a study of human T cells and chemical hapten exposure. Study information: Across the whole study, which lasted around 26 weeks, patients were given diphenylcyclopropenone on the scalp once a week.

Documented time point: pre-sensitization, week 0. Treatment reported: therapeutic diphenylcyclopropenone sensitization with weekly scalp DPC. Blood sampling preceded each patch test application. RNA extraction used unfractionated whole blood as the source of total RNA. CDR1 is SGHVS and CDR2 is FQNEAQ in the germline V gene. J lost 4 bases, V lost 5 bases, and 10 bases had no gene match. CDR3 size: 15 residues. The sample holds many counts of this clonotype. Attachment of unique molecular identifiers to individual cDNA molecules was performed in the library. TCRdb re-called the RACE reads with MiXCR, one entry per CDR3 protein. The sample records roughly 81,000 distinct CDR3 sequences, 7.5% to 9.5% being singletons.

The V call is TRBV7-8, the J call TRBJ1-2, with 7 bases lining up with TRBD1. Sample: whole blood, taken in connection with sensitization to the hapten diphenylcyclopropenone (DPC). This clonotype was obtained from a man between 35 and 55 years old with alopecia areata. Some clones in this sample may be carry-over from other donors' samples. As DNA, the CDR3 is TGTGCCAGCAGCCCCGGGACAGCTCTGGGCTATGGCTACACCTTC. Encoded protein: CASSPGTALGYGYTF.